The 31 T cell receptor beta chains given below trace back to one sample, sequenced in a study of spatial heterogeneity in lung cancer. TCRdb reprocessed the 5' RACE reads via MiXCR and lists one record per CDR3 protein. The sample yields 90,000 to 95,000 distinct CDR3 sequences, 10% to 15% seen once. Time point meaning: sample taken at primary tumor resection. Sequenced here: PBMCs, sampled at surgery. The receptors were sampled from a male donor with early-stage non-small cell lung cancer.

This clonotype was observed many times. The chain employs TRBV27 and TRBJ2-7, with 10 nucleotides matching TRBD2. Looked up from germline, CDR1 is MNHEY and CDR2 is SMNVEV (reference sequence). The CDR3 has 15 amino acids. Trimming took 5 bases from V and 3 from J; bases not matched to a gene: 7. CDR3 sequence reads: CASSPRTSGDYEQYF. The DNA of the CDR3 is TGTGCCAGCAGTCCCCGGACTAGCGGAGACTACGAGCAGTACTTC.

This chain joins TRBV6-2 or TRBV6-3 and TRBJ2-7; possibly TRBD1 or TRBD2 for D (5 bases each). CDR1 and CDR2 (germline): MNHEY, SVGEGT. The CDR3 runs 14 residues. V lost 3 bases to trimming and J lost 3 bases, with 12 bases between them. The CDR3 DNA reads TGTGCCAGCAGTTATCGCCGGGGCCTCTACGAGCAGTACTTC. Its translation: CASSYRRGLYEQYF.

This chain connects TRBV20-1 to TRBJ1-1; 7 nucleotides align to TRBD1. The CDR3 extends over 13 amino acids. Per germline, CDR1 DFQATT and CDR2 SNEGSKA (reference sequence). With 6 bases clipped from V and 0 bases from J, the junction kept 4 bases outside the gene matches. Here the CDR3 DNA reads TGCAGTGCAGGGACAGCCATGAACACTGAAGCTTTCTTT. Its protein is CSAGTAMNTEAFF.

The chain uses TRBV3-1 and TRBJ2-3, with 9 nucleotides matching TRBD2. Unmatched junction bases numbered 2, after V lost 3 bases and J lost 1 base. The CDR3 runs to 15 residues. Germline V gene sequence: CDR1 LGHDT, CDR2 YNNKEL (reference sequence). For the CDR3, the DNA is TGTGCCAGCAGCCAGAGGACTAGCGGCACAGATACGCAGTATTTT. Amino acid sequence: CASSQRTSGTDTQYF.

This clonotype was seen ten or more times. V gene TRBV5-1 combines with J gene TRBJ2-1, with 7 bases lining up with TRBD1. This CDR3 spans 16 amino acids. V gave up 4 bases and J gave up 8 bases; unmatched junction bases: 15. Germline values: CDR1 SGHRS, CDR2 YFSETQ. CDR3 sequence: CASSLGWTGGGDEQFF. The CDR3 bases are TGCGCCAGCAGCCTCGGCTGGACAGGCGGCGGAGATGAGCAGTTCTTC.

The rearrangement links TRBV29-1 to TRBJ2-3; D unresolved. The germline V and J ends were trimmed by 5 bases and 4 bases, with 7 bases remaining between them. The CDR3 runs to 11 residues. The germline CDR1 and CDR2 sequences are SQVTM and ANQGSEA. CDR3 sequence reads: CSVRPSDTQYF. In DNA, the CDR3 is TGCAGCGTTCGCCCATCAGATACGCAGTATTTT.

This clonotype has more than one count but fewer than ten. The gene calls are TRBV5-1 and TRBJ1-3; tentative D call: TRBD1 (5 bases). Germline lookup yields CDR1 SGHRS and CDR2 YFSETQ. There are 13 residues in the CDR3. Trimming took off 4 bases at V and 4 bases at J, with 9 bases between the two ends. This chain's CDR3 is CASSMGVGNTIYF. The CDR3 DNA reads as TGCGCCAGCAGCATGGGGGTCGGAAACACCATATATTTT.

This clonotype was counted at least ten times. Here the CDR3 reads CSVDKGSPGSSYGYTF. The CDR3 DNA reads as TGCAGCGTTGATAAGGGGAGCCCCGGATCGTCGTATGGCTACACCTTC. The chain is built from TRBV29-1 and TRBJ1-2; tentatively, D is TRBD1 (5 bases). The germline V and J ends were trimmed by 3 bases and 5 bases, with 22 bases remaining between them. This CDR3 contains 16 residues. In germline, CDR1 is SQVTM, CDR2 ANQGSEA. Full variable domain (remainder filled in from reference TRBV29-1 and TRBJ1-2): SAVISQKPSRDICQRGTSLTIQCQVDSQVTMMFWYRQQPGQSLTLIATANQGSEATYESGFVIDKFPISRPNLTFSTLTVSNMSPEDSSIYLCSVDKGSPGSSYGYTFGSGTRLTVV.

The rearrangement joins TRBV5-1 to TRBJ2-7; maybe TRBD1 (5 bases). Per germline, CDR1 SGHRS and CDR2 YFSETQ. This CDR3 contains 14 residues. Trimming stripped 5 bases from V and 2 bases from J, with 14 bases between. The CDR3 coding sequence is TGCGCCAGCAGTAGCCAGGGCCAGACCTACGAGCAGTACTTC. This sequence encodes CASSSQGQTYEQYF.

This chain joins TRBV9 and TRBJ2-1; weak D call: TRBD1 (5 bases). V lost 4 bases to trimming and J lost 8 bases, with 16 bases between them. The CDR3 covers 14 residues. Germline values: CDR1 SGDLS, CDR2 YYNGEE. The CDR3: CASSSQVGIDEQFF. The DNA for the CDR3 is TGTGCCAGCAGCTCACAGGTGGGGATCGATGAGCAGTTCTTC.

Here the CDR3 reads CASSFSRSGQYF. The CDR3 coding sequence is TGTGCCAGCAGTTTCTCCCGCAGCGGGCAGTACTTC. The chain recombines TRBV12-3 or TRBV12-4 with TRBJ2-7; tentative D call: TRBD2 (5 bases). Trimming took 3 bases from V and 9 from J, leaving 12 bases between them. CDR3 size: 12 residues.

The rearrangement uses TRBV12-3 or TRBV12-4 and TRBJ2-2, with 7 bases aligning to TRBD1. J gave up 1 base and V 6 bases, and 5 bases lay outside the gene matches. This CDR3 contains 15 residues. The CDR3 reads CASSRQGQNTGELFF. The CDR3 coding sequence is TGTGCCAGCAGCAGACAGGGTCAGAACACCGGGGAGCTGTTTTTT.

This clonotype has more than one count but fewer than ten. This chain links TRBV5-1 with TRBJ2-1, with D unresolved. Germline V gives CDR1 SGHRS, CDR2 YFSETQ. The CDR3 has 16 amino acids. V lost 4 bases and J lost 0, with 14 bases in between. CDR3 sequence reads: CASSREPRSSYNEQFF. CDR3 sequence (DNA): TGCGCCAGCAGCAGGGAACCAAGGAGCTCCTACAATGAGCAGTTCTTC.

The chain joins TRBV3-1 to TRBJ2-7, with D hard to call. Germline V lookup: CDR1 LGHDT, CDR2 YNNKEL (reference sequence). The V end was cut by 6 bases, the J end by 3 bases, with 12 bases between. The CDR3 has 13 residues. CDR3 amino acids: CASRGSSFYEQYF. The CDR3 DNA follows: TGTGCCAGCAGGGGCTCATCTTTCTACGAGCAGTACTTC.

The V and J genes are TRBV6-5 and TRBJ2-2; TRBD2 matches at 10 bases. V was pared by 3 bases and J by 14 bases, with 12 bases of the junction left unmatched. Germline assignment: CDR1 MNHEY and CDR2 SVGAGI. The CDR3 is 15 residues long. The CDR3 coding sequence is TGTGCCAGCAGTTATGGGGGGCTAGCGGGAGCCCGCCTGTTTTTT. Translation gives CASSYGGLAGARLFF.

This clonotype appeared once. V is TRBV24-1 and J is TRBJ2-1; a possible D gene is TRBD2 (5 bases). Per germline, CDR1 KGHDR and CDR2 SFDVKD. This CDR3 is built from 16 residues. V lost 3 bases to trimming and J lost 8 bases, with 19 bases between them. The CDR3 protein is CATSDPIFSPGDEQFF. In nucleotides, the CDR3 is TGTGCCACCAGTGATCCGATTTTTTCCCCCGGGGATGAGCAGTTCTTC.

The V call is TRBV6-2 or TRBV6-3, the J call TRBJ2-2; 7 bases line up with TRBD2. The junction had 2 bases not matched to a gene; V was cut back by 0 bases and J by 1 base. This CDR3 region has 16 residues. Germline assignment: CDR1 MNHEY and CDR2 SVGEGT. The CDR3 DNA is TGTGCCAGCAGTTACTCGAGCGGGGTGAACACCGGGGAGCTGTTTTTT. Translated, it gives CASSYSSGVNTGELFF.

This clonotype was detected only a few times. The chain couples TRBV3-1 to TRBJ1-5, with TRBD1 as a possible D gene (5 bases). Germline V CDR1 and CDR2: LGHDT, YNNKEL (reference sequence). The V and J ends lost 0 bases and 6 bases respectively, with 9 bases between them. The CDR3 totals 14 residues. In nucleotides, the CDR3 is TGTGCCAGCAGCCAAGATTGGGGGAGTCAGCCCCAGCATTTT. Protein: CASSQDWGSQPQHF.

Of note for this clonotype: The germline gene is not matched at one end of the junction; a read error may be the cause. V usage is TRBV20-1 and J usage is TRBJ2-7; D remains unclear. This CDR3 comprises 11 residues. Germline assignment: CDR1 DFQATT and CDR2 SNEGSKA (reference sequence). The CDR3: CSAFQAYEQHF. The CDR3 DNA reads as TGCAGTGCTTTCCAGGCGTACGAGCAGCACTTC.

This chain joins TRBV7-2 and TRBJ2-5, with 8 bases fitting TRBD2. V shed 3 bases, J shed 1 base, and the junction held 1 base outside the gene matches. Germline-derived CDR1 and CDR2 are SGHTA and FQGNSA. This CDR3 is built from 14 residues. The CDR3: CASSFSGVQETQYF. The CDR3 nucleotides are TGTGCCAGCAGCTTTAGCGGGGTCCAAGAGACCCAGTACTTC.

The genes are TRBV20-1 and TRBJ2-5, with D possibly TRBD2 on 5 matching bases. From germline, CDR1 is DFQATT and CDR2 SNEGSKA (reference sequence). Between the trimmed V and J ends, which lost 3 bases and 1 base, there was a span of 9 bases. This CDR3 is 13 amino acids long. CDR3 residues: CSAREVFQETQYF. CDR3 sequence (DNA): TGCAGTGCTAGGGAGGTATTCCAAGAGACCCAGTACTTC.

This clonotype was recorded a few times. The rearrangement links TRBV20-1 to TRBJ2-7; perhaps TRBD1 as D (6 bases). The germline gives CDR1 DFQATT, CDR2 SNEGSKA (reference sequence). CDR3 length equals 13 residues. With 6 bases removed from V and 5 bases from J, the gap between germline ends came to 17 bases. The CDR3 sequence: CSAPQQGSNEQYF. The CDR3 nucleotides are TGCAGTGCCCCTCAACAGGGTTCCAACGAGCAGTACTTC.

This clonotype has at least ten counts. The chain links TRBV7-9 to TRBJ1-5; no reliable D call. In germline, CDR1 is SEHNR, CDR2 FQNEAQ (reference sequence). This CDR3 contains 14 residues. V lost 4 bases and J 0 bases, leaving 7 bases between the germline ends. In DNA form, the CDR3 reads TGTGCCAGCAGCTCGACCGGTAGCAATCAGCCCCAGCATTTT. This translates into CASSSTGSNQPQHF. Full variable domain (remainder filled in from reference TRBV7-9 and TRBJ1-5): DTGVSQNPRHKITKRGQNVTFRCDPISEHNRLYWYRQTLGQGPEFLTYFQNEAQLEKSRLLSDRFSAERPKGSFSTLEIQRTEQGDSAMYLCASSSTGSNQPQHFGDGTRLSIL.

This clonotype was counted only a few times. The junction does not match germline at one end; this may be a read error. The chain joins TRBV3-1 to TRBJ2-1; 11 bases line up with TRBD2. This CDR3 region has 16 residues. Germline values: CDR1 LGHDT, CDR2 YNNKEL (reference sequence). In DNA form, the CDR3 reads TGTGCCAGCAGCCAACTCAGGGTAGAACTAGCGGGAGAAACGATCTTC. It encodes CASSQLRVELAGETIF.

This clonotype was counted at least ten times. This rearrangement joins TRBV7-9 to TRBJ2-3; a weak D match, TRBD2 (5 bases). The CDR3 extends over 15 amino acids. Germline V gene sequence: CDR1 SEHNR, CDR2 FQNEAQ (reference sequence). The ends were cut back, 5 bases at V and 5 bases at J, with 17 bases in the middle. The CDR3 coding sequence is TGTGCCAGCAGCGCCTCCCAGCAAGGGAGAGATACGCAGTATTTT. Protein product: CASSASQQGRDTQYF.

This clonotype was counted between two and nine times. Mismatch with germline at one junction end may stem from a read error. The CDR3 loop is CASSLAGAGQETQYF. The CDR3 DNA follows: TGTGCTAGCAGCTTAGCGGGGGCAGGGCAAGAGACCCAGTACTTC. The chain has TRBV7-7 and TRBJ2-5, with 9 bases lining up with TRBD2. The CDR3 loop spans 15 amino acids. CDR1 is SSHAT and CDR2 is FNYEAQ in the germline V gene (reference sequence). Supplemented by reference TRBV7-7 and TRBJ2-5, the full variable domain reads GAGVSQSPRYKVTKRGQDVTLRCDPISSHATLYWYQQALGQGPEFLTYFNYEAQPDKSGLPSDRFSAERPEGSISTLTIQRTEQRDSAMYRCASSLAGAGQETQYFGPGTRLLVL.

Details on this clonotype: Since the CDR3 does not end with the conserved phenylalanine or tryptophan, this likely comes from a read error. The chain links TRBV7-2 to TRBJ2-2, with 10 bases matching TRBD1. CDR3 length: 15 amino acids. Trimming took 5 bases from V and 4 from J; bases not matched to a gene: 4. Per germline, CDR1 SGHTA and CDR2 FQGNSA. CDR3 DNA sequence: TGTGCCAGCAGCGCCCGGGACAGGGGCACCGGGGAGCTGTTTTCT. It codes for CASSARDRGTGELFS.

This clonotype appeared many times. The genes are TRBV6-5 and TRBJ1-5, with D hard to call. The CDR3 length is 12 residues. The germline gives CDR1 MNHEY, CDR2 SVGAGI. V lost 4 bases to trimming and J lost 2 bases, with 3 bases between them. The CDR3 region has the DNA TGTGCCAGCAGTTCGGGCAATCAGCCCCAGCATTTT. Amino acid sequence: CASSSGNQPQHF.

This clonotype was seen repeatedly, ten times or more. The chain links TRBV5-1 to TRBJ2-3; TRBD2 agrees at 10 bases. Per the germline V gene, CDR1 is SGHRS and CDR2 is YFSETQ. The CDR3 runs 16 residues. Trimming at V came to 3 bases and at J to 1 base, leaving 5 bases not matched to a gene. CDR3 bases: TGCGCCAGCAGCTGGGCCGGGACTAGCGGCACAGATACGCAGTATTTT. Translation: CASSWAGTSGTDTQYF.

The table lists this clonotype with many counts. The gene calls are TRBV5-5 and TRBJ2-1; unclear D gene. V shed 4 bases and J shed 5 bases, with 13 bases lying between them. CDR1 SGHKS and CDR2 YYEKEE come from the germline V gene (reference sequence). This CDR3 spans 14 amino acids. CDR3: CASSLSVSHNEQFF. For the CDR3, the DNA is TGTGCCAGCAGCCTAAGCGTGAGCCACAATGAGCAGTTCTTC.

This clonotype turned up a few times. This rearrangement joins TRBV6-2 or TRBV6-3 to TRBJ2-7, with 8 bases fitting TRBD1. Unmatched junction bases numbered 11, after V lost 7 bases and J lost 3 bases. Germline V gene data show CDR1 as MNHEY and CDR2 as SVGEGT. The CDR3 has 15 residues. This CDR3 reads CASIATRDRNYEQYF. In DNA, the CDR3 is TGTGCCAGCATCGCCACCAGGGACAGGAACTACGAGCAGTACTTC.